The table lists the clone carrying this TCR beta chain with many counts. The CDR3 extends over 16 amino acids. V shed 3 bases, J shed 4 bases, and the junction held 7 bases outside the gene matches. Germline CDR1 reads MDHEN; CDR2 reads SYDVKM. This sample was taken from a study of molecular identifiers for immune sequencing clone quantification. The overall study: Replicate experiments took RNA from around 18,000 or 91,000 naive CD8 cells, divided it five ways and sequenced four.

Libraries of bulk TCR were made by previously described methods (with listed TCR primers). MiXCR, applied by TCRdb to the PCR reads, yields one record per CDR3 protein. The sample records hundreds of thousands of distinct CDR3 sequences, 25% being singletons. Input material: naive CD8+ T cells from blood, with Jurkat cell RNA spiked in. Subset given: FACS-sorted CD8+CD4-CCR7+CD45RA+ naive T cells. The chain joins TRBV28 to TRBJ2-3; 10 positions match TRBD2. The TCR originated in a human donor in good health. Some libraries in this study had Jurkat cell RNA spiked in. For the CDR3, the DNA is TGTGCCAGCAGTTTTCCTAGCGGGAGAGGCCCAGATACGCAGTATTTT. Translation gives CASSFPSGRGPDTQYF.